This TCR beta chain was captured in a study of blood T cell repertoires in COVID-19. Looking at the study overall: From the United States, Italy and Spain came samples of acute and convalescent COVID-19. The analysed material was cDNA or gDNA that came from T cells, B-cell-depleted T cells, or PBMCs.

Clones were sequenced by immunoSEQ multiplex PCR, and TCRdb holds only the in-frame ones, with some missing. The repertoire includes about 360,000 clones, about 87% of them detected once, and 3% sits in the top ten. This clone was recorded many times. The receptor's source is a human donor in a cohort sampled during active COVID-19. Material for sequencing was peripheral blood.

CDR3 region: CASSFTGTLGDQPQHF. The CDR3 nucleotides read TGTGCCAGCAGCTTTACAGGGACCCTGGGGGATCAGCCCCAGCATTTT. The genes are TRBV5-5 and TRBJ1-5, with D maybe TRBD1 (6 bases). CDR1 and CDR2 from the germline V gene are SGHKS and YYEKEE (reference sequence). The CDR3 is 16 amino acids. The V end was cut by 2 bases, the J end by 5 bases, with 17 bases between.